The TCR beta chain under discussion was sequenced for a study of radiotherapy plus CTLA-4 blockade in lung cancer. Study in general: There were objective responses in 15% to 20% of patients, and more than 30% had disease control.

Germline CDR1 DFQATT, CDR2 SNEGSKA (reference sequence). Trimming took 1 base from V and 6 from J, leaving 3 bases between them. The CDR3 has 10 residues. Measured with immunoSEQ multiplex PCR; TCRdb has only the in-frame clones, and not every one. The sample lists about 81,000 clones; 60% to 80% were seen once. This material consisted of peripheral blood, taken from a patient treated with radiotherapy plus ipilimumab. The V gene is TRBV20-1, the J gene TRBJ1-1; D is uncertain. The sequence was obtained from a human donor with non-small cell lung cancer that progressed on radiotherapy plus ipilimumab. Here the CDR3 reads CSARVAEAFF. CDR3 in DNA: TGCAGTGCTAGAGTTGCTGAAGCTTTCTTT.